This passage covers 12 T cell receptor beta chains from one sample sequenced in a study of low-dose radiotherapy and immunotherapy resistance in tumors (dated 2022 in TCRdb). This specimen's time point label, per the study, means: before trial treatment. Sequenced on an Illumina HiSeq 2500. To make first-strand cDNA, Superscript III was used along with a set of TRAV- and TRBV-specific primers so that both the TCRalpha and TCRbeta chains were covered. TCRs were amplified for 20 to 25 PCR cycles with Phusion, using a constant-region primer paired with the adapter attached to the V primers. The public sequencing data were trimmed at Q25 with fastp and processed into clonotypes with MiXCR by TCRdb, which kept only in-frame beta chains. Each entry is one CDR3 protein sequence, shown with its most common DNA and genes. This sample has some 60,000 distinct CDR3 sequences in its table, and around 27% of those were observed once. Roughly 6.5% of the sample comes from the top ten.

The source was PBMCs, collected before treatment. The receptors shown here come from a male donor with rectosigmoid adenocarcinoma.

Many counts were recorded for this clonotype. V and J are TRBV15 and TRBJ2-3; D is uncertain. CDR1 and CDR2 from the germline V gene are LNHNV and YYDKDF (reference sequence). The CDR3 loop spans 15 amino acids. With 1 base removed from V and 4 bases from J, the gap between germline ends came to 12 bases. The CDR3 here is CATSRADQPADTQYF. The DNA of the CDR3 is TGTGCCACCAGCAGAGCGGATCAGCCCGCAGATACGCAGTATTTT.

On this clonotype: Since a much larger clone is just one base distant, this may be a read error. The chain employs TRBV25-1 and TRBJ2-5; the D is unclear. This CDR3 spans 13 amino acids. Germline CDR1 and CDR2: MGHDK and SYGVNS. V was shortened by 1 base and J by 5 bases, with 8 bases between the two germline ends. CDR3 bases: TGTGCCAGCAGTGAATTTGGGTCGGAGACCCAGTACTTC. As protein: CASSEFGSETQYF.

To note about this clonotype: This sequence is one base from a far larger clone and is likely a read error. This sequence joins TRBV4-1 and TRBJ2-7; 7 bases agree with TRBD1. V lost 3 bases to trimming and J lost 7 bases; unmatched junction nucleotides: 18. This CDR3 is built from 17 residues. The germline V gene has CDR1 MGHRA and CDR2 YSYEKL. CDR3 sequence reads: CASSQGVGTVVYNEQYF. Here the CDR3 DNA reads TGCGCCAGCAGCCAGGGGGTCGGGACAGTAGTTTACAATGAGCAGTACTTC.

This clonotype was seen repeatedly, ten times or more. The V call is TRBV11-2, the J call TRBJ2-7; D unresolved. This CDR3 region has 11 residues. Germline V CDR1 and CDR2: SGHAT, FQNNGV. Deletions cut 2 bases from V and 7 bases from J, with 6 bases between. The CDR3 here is CASSLTVEQYF. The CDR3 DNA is TGTGCCAGCAGCTTAACAGTGGAGCAGTACTTC.

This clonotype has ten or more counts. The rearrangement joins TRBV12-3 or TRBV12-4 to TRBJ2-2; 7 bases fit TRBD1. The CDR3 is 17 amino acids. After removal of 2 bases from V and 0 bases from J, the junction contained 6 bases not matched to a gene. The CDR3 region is CASSLNRGQSNTGELFF. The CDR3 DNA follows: TGTGCCAGCAGTTTAAACAGGGGACAGTCGAACACCGGGGAGCTGTTTTTT.

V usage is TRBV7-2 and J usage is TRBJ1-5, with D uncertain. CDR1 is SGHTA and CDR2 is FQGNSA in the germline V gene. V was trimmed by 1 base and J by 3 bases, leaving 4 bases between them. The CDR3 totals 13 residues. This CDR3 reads CASSLVVNQPQHF. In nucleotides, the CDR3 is TGTGCCAGCAGCTTAGTTGTCAATCAGCCCCAGCATTTT.

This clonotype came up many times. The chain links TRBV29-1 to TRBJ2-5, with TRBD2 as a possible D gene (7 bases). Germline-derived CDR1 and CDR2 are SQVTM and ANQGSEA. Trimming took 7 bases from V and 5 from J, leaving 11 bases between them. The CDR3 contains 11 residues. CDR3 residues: CSGRGGETQYF. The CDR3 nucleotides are TGCAGCGGCAGGGGAGGGGAGACCCAGTACTTC. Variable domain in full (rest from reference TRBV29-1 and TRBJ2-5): SAVISQKPSRDICQRGTSLTIQCQVDSQVTMMFWYRQQPGQSLTLIATANQGSEATYESGFVIDKFPISRPNLTFSTLTVSNMSPEDSSIYLCSGRGGETQYFGPGTRLLVL.

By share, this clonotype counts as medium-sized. The CDR3 protein is CASKGGSTDTQYF. In DNA, the CDR3 is TGTGCCAGCAAAGGAGGGAGCACAGATACGCAGTATTTT. The chain employs TRBV6-5 and TRBJ2-3; possibly TRBD2 for D (6 bases). V dropped 7 bases and J dropped 0 bases, with 8 bases sitting between them. This CDR3 spans 13 amino acids. Looked up from germline, CDR1 is MNHEY and CDR2 is SVGAGI.

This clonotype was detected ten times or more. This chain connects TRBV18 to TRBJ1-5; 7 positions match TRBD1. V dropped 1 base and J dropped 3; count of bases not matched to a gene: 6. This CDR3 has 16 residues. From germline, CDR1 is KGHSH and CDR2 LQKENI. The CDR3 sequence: CASSPREQGFNQPQHF. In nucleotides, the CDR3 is TGTGCCAGCTCACCACGAGAACAGGGGTTCAATCAGCCCCAGCATTTT.

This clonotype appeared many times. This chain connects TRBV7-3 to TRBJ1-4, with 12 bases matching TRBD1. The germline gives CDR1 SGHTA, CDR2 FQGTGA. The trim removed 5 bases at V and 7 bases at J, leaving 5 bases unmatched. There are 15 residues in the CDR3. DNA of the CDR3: TGTGCCAGCAGCGCCGGGACAGGGGGCTTTGAAAAACTGTTTTTT. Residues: CASSAGTGGFEKLFF.

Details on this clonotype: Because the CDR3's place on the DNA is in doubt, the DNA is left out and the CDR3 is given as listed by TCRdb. The CDR3: CASSFGGRYTGELFFFF. V usage is TRBV5-5 and J usage is TRBJ2-2; the listed D gene, TRBD2, was not tested against the DNA. In germline, CDR1 is SGHKS, CDR2 YYEKEE (reference sequence). Both ends counted, the CDR3 spans 17 residues.

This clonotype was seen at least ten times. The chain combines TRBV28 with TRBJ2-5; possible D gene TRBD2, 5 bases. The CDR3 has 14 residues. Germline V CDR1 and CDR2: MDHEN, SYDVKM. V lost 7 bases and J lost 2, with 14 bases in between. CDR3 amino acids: CASKSSGTQETQYF. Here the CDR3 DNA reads TGTGCCAGCAAATCCAGCGGTACTCAAGAGACCCAGTACTTC.